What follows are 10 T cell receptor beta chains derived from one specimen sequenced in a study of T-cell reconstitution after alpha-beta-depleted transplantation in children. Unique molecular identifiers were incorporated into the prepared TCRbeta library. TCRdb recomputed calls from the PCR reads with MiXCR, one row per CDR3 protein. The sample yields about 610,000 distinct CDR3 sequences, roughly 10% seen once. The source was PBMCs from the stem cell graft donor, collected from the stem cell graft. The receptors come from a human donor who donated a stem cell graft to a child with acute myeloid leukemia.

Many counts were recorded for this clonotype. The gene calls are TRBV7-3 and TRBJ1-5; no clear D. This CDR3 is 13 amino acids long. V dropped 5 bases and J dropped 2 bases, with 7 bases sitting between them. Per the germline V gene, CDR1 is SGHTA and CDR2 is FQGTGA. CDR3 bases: TGTGCCAGCAGCCCCCCAGGCAATCAGCCCCAGCATTTT. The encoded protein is CASSPPGNQPQHF.

CDR3 coding DNA: TGTGCCAGCAGCGTAGAATGGGGGAGCGCTTTCTTT. It codes for CASSVEWGSAFF. The J gene is TRBJ1-1, the V gene TRBV9; TRBD1 is a possible D gene (5 bases). In germline, CDR1 is SGDLS, CDR2 YYNGEE. This CDR3 spans 12 amino acids. V was cut by 0 bases and J by 11 bases, with 11 bases left in between.

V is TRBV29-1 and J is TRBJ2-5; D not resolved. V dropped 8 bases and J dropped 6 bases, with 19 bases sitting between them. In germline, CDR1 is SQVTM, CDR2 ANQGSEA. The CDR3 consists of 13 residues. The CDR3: CSTSAPNMKTQYF. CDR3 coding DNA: TGCAGCACCTCGGCACCGAATATGAAGACCCAGTACTTC. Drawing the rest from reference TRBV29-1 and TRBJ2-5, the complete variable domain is SAVISQKPSRDICQRGTSLTIQCQVDSQVTMMFWYRQQPGQSLTLIATANQGSEATYESGFVIDKFPISRPNLTFSTLTVSNMSPEDSSIYLCSTSAPNMKTQYFGPGTRLLVL.

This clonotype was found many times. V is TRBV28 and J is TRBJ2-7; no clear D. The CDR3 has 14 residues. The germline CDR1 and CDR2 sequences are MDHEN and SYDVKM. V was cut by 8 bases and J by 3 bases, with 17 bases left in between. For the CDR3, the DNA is TGTGCCAGCCTCCACCGGACCGGGCACTACGAGCAGTACTTC. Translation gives CASLHRTGHYEQYF.

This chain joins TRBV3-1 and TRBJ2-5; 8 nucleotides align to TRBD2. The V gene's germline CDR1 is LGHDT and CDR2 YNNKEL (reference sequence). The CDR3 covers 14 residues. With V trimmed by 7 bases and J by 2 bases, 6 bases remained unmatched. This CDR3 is CASTASGSQETQYF. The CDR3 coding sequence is TGTGCCAGCACCGCTAGCGGGTCACAAGAGACCCAGTACTTC.

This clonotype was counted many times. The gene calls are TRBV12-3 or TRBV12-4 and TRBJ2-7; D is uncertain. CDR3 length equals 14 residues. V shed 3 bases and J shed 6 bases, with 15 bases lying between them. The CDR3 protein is CASSFWAESGEQYF. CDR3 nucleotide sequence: TGTGCCAGCAGTTTTTGGGCAGAATCTGGCGAGCAGTACTTC.

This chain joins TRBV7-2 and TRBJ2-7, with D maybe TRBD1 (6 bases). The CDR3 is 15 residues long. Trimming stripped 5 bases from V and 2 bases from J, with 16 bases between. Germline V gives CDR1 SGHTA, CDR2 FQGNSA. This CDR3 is CASSPDRDTPYEQYF. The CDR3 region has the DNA TGTGCCAGCAGCCCAGATCGGGACACCCCCTACGAGCAGTACTTC.

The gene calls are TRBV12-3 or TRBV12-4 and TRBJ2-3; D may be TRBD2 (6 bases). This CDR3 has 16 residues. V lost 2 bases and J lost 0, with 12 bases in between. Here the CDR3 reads CASSLLGGKSTDTQYF. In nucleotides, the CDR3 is TGTGCCAGCAGTTTATTGGGCGGGAAGAGCACAGATACGCAGTATTTT.

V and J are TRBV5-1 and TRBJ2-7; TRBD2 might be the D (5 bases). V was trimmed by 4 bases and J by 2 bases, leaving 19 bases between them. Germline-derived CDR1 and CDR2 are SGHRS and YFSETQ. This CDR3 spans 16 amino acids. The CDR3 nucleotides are TGCGCCAGCAGCCACACATCTAGCAATGGGGCCTACGAGCAGTACTTC. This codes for CASSHTSSNGAYEQYF.

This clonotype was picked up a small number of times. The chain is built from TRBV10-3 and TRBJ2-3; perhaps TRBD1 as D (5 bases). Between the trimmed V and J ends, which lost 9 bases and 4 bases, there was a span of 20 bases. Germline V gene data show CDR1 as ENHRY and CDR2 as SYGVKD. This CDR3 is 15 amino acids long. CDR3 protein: CAIKGRRGTPDTQYF. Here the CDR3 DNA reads TGTGCCATAAAGGGGCGAAGAGGAACCCCAGATACGCAGTATTTT.